Below, one TCR beta chain is given with its context. Antigen unknown. Each patient experienced a relapse that followed autologous stem cell transplantation, and brentuximab vedotin exposure varied. The patients, who had relapsed/refractory classical Hodgkin lymphoma, achieved best responses of complete response, partial response or progressive disease. These data are taken from a study of PD-1 blockade in classical Hodgkin lymphoma. Study findings and constraints: Factors driving the repertoire differences, possibly disease activity or prior therapy, remain undefined. Newly diagnosed patients had diversity similar to the baseline diversity of complete responders.

The germline V and J ends were trimmed by 6 bases and 1 base, with 11 bases remaining between them. The germline CDR1 and CDR2 sequences are MNHEY and SMNVEV (reference sequence). The CDR3 contains 14 residues. Libraries were prepared by immunoSEQ multiplex PCR; TCRdb keeps only in-frame clonotypes and omits some of them. Among about 40,000 clones listed, over 80% were seen once. Sequences were derived from peripheral blood mononuclear cells (PBMCs), sampled at baseline. This clonotype was obtained from a human donor with classical Hodgkin lymphoma. This chain uses TRBV27 with TRBJ2-3, with D uncertain. The CDR3 spells CASSRTQGTDTQYF. In nucleotides, the CDR3 is TGTGCCAGCAGCAGGACCCAGGGCACAGATACGCAGTATTTT.